Each of the 14 T cell receptor beta chains below was sequenced from the same sample in a study of blood T cells in healthy people across ages (dated by TCRdb to the mid-2010s). Library method: 5' RACE. TCRdb lists the instrument as Illumina HiSeq 2500. A second PCR of about 7 to 12 cycles was run with a J-beta primer mix and a sample-barcoded 5' primer. TCRdb reran the public reads through fastp at Q25 and MiXCR, keeping productive beta chains. Every entry covers one CDR3 protein and lists the most common genes and DNA from its rows. The sample profile shows approximately 1.5 million distinct CDR3 sequences; roughly 32% of them were found once. The ten largest clones take up approximately 10% of the sample. The sequenced material came from blood. The receptors were gathered from a woman in her thirties in good health.

This clonotype was counted many times. The V gene is TRBV20-1, the J gene TRBJ2-1, with 13 bases fitting TRBD2. Unmatched junction bases numbered 4, after V lost 5 bases and J lost 9 bases. CDR1 DFQATT and CDR2 SNEGSKA come from the germline V gene (reference sequence). CDR3 length: 13 residues. DNA of the CDR3: TGCAGTGCTGGTAGGACTAGCGGGGGTGAGCAGTTCTTC. Translation: CSAGRTSGGEQFF.

The chain links TRBV6-5 to TRBJ2-2, with a possible D match to TRBD1 (5 bases). From germline, CDR1 is MNHEY and CDR2 SVGAGI. V lost 0 bases and J lost 3, with 17 bases in between. This CDR3 has 18 residues. The CDR3 coding sequence is TGTGCCAGCAGTTACTCGAACAGGTTCCGAGTTTACACCGGGGAGCTGTTTTTT. Protein product: CASSYSNRFRVYTGELFF.

V is TRBV7-3 and J is TRBJ1-2, with D tentatively TRBD1 (6 bases). This CDR3 has 15 residues. The V end was cut by 5 bases, the J end by 7 bases, with 20 bases between. Germline loops: CDR1 SGHTA, CDR2 FQGTGA. CDR3 DNA: TGTGCCAGCAGCCCGATGGGGGGCAGGGGTGGTGGCTACACCTTC. It is translated as CASSPMGGRGGGYTF. Looking up the rest from reference TRBV7-3 and TRBJ1-2 gives the full variable domain: GAGVSQTPSNKVTEKGKYVELRCDPISGHTALYWYRQSLGQGPEFLIYFQGTGAADDSGLPNDRFFAVRPEGSVSTLKIQRTERGDSAVYLCASSPMGGRGGGYTFGSGTRLTVV.

This clonotype was detected a few times. The chain combines TRBV20-1 with TRBJ2-7, with D unclear. V was shortened by 3 bases and J by 0 bases, with 12 bases between the two germline ends. The CDR3 has 14 amino acids. CDR1 and CDR2 from the germline V gene are DFQATT and SNEGSKA (reference sequence). This chain's CDR3 is CSASGASSSYEQYF. The CDR3 DNA is TGCAGTGCTAGTGGAGCCTCGAGCTCCTACGAGCAGTACTTC.

The chain couples TRBV2 to TRBJ2-1; possibly TRBD2 for D (6 bases). The CDR3 is 15 amino acids. Trimming removed 1 base from V and 15 bases from J, with 22 bases in between. The germline V gene encodes CDR1 SNHLY and CDR2 FYNNEI. CDR3 amino acids: CASSEGTSSSSGLFF. The CDR3 DNA is TGTGCCAGCAGTGAAGGAACTAGCTCCTCATCAGGTCTGTTCTTC.

This clonotype was seen only a few times. This rearrangement joins TRBV5-1 to TRBJ2-2; 9 bases are a match to TRBD2. This CDR3 spans 16 amino acids. Germline V gene lookup returns CDR1 SGHRS and CDR2 YFSETQ. The ends lost 1 base at V and 4 bases at J; junction bases unmatched: 5. The CDR3, as DNA: TGCGCCAGCAGCTTGTGGCGGGAGGGCCCCACCGGGGAGCTGTTTTTT. This sequence encodes CASSLWREGPTGELFF.

J is TRBJ2-4 and V is TRBV5-1; 9 positions agree with TRBD1. This CDR3 comprises 16 residues. Germline V gene lookup returns CDR1 SGHRS and CDR2 YFSETQ. Unmatched junction bases numbered 18, after V lost 4 bases and J lost 13 bases. DNA of the CDR3: TGCGCCAGCAGCCCAACCACAGGGGGCGTCCGGAGGGAGCAGTACTTC. Amino acids: CASSPTTGGVRREQYF.

This clonotype was counted a few times. The rearrangement joins TRBV4-2 to TRBJ2-5; D could derive from TRBD1 or TRBD2 (5 bases each). The V end lost 2 bases, the J end lost 4 bases, and 11 bases lay between the germline ends. Per germline, CDR1 LGHNA and CDR2 YNFKEQ. This CDR3 is 14 amino acids long. CDR3 in amino acids: CASSQSWGRETQYF. CDR3 DNA: TGTGCCAGCAGCCAATCGTGGGGGAGAGAGACCCAGTACTTC.

This clonotype was found a few times. V gene TRBV6-2 or TRBV6-3 combines with J gene TRBJ1-5; no reliable D call. Trimming stripped 0 bases from V and 4 bases from J, with 10 bases between. Germline CDR1 is MNHEY and CDR2 is SVGEGT. The CDR3 extends over 15 amino acids. DNA of the CDR3: TGTGCCAGCAGTTACTCGCCGGGGAAAAATCAGCCCCAGCATTTT. Amino acids: CASSYSPGKNQPQHF.

The chain is built from TRBV7-3 and TRBJ2-1; 8 nucleotides align to TRBD2. The V gene end was trimmed by 1 base and the J gene end by 0 bases; junction bases not matched to a gene: 8. This CDR3 region has 18 residues. The germline gives CDR1 SGHTA, CDR2 FQGTGA. The CDR3 protein is CASSLSPSGHSSYNEQFF. CDR3 in DNA: TGTGCCAGCAGCTTAAGTCCTAGCGGGCATAGCTCCTACAATGAGCAGTTCTTC.

This clonotype turned up a few times. V usage is TRBV24-1 and J usage is TRBJ2-1; unclear D gene. The germline V gene encodes CDR1 KGHDR and CDR2 SFDVKD. There are 15 residues in the CDR3. With 3 bases removed from V and 6 bases from J, the gap between germline ends came to 14 bases. The CDR3 reads CATSDPSSSGNEQFF. The CDR3 coding sequence is TGTGCCACCAGTGATCCCTCCTCCTCCGGCAATGAGCAGTTCTTC.

To note about this clonotype: Given a much more abundant clone one base away, this may be a read error. In this CDR3 the conserved last residue, phenylalanine or tryptophan, is missing, so a read error is likely. CDR3: CSVEDSLAGGTDTQYL. CDR3 nucleotide sequence: TGCAGCGTTGAAGATAGCCTAGCGGGTGGCACAGATACGCAGTATTTG. The chain combines TRBV29-1 with TRBJ2-3; TRBD2 aligns across 8 bases. V lost 0 bases and J lost 1; bases outside the gene matches: 6. Germline V gives CDR1 SQVTM, CDR2 ANQGSEA. This CDR3 region has 16 residues.

This clonotype was observed a few times. The junction does not match germline at one end; this may be a read error. The chain is built from TRBV2 and TRBJ2-1; 12 nucleotides agree with TRBD2. This CDR3 spans 13 amino acids. The germline V gene encodes CDR1 SNHLY and CDR2 FYNNEI. The CDR3 region has the DNA TGTGCCAGCAGGGAAGGGACTAGCGGGGAGCAGTTCTTC. Its protein product is CASREGTSGEQFF.

The chain links TRBV10-1 to TRBJ1-5, with 7 bases aligning to TRBD1. CDR1 is WNHNN, CDR2 SYGVQD, per germline (reference sequence). The CDR3 is made up of 15 amino acids. Trimming removed 4 bases from V and 7 bases from J; junction bases left unmatched: 10. The CDR3 DNA reads as TGCGCCAGCAGTGCCCCCGGCCAGGGGGGCCAGCCCCAGCATTTT. Protein sequence: CASSAPGQGGQPQHF.